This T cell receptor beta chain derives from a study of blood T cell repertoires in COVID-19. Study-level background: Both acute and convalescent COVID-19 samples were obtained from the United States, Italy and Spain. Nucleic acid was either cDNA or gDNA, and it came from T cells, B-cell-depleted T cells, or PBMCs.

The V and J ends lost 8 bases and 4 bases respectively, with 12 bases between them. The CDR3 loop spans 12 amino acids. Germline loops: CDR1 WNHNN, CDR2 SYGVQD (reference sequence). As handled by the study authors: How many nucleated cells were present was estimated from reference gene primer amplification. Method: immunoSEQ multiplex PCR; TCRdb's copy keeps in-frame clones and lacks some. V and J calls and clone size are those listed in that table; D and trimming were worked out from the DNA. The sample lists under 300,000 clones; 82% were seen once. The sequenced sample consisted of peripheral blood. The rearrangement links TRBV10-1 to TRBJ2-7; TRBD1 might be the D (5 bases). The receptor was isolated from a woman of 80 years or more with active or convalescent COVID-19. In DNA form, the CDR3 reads TGCGCCAGCTCACTCGCAGGGTACGAGCAGTACTTC. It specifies CASSLAGYEQYF.